This T cell receptor beta chain was sequenced in a study of technical replicates of blood from several donors. The V and J ends lost 5 bases and 9 bases respectively, with 8 bases between them. The length of the CDR3 is 11 residues. The germline gives CDR1 SEHNR, CDR2 FQNEAQ (reference sequence). This clone was seen a single time. Clones were read by immunoSEQ multiplex PCR, and TCRdb kept only the in-frame ones, dropping some. The sample holds 79,000 or so clones, 90% to 95% seen once. The source material was T cells isolated from PBMCs. This chain links TRBV7-9 with TRBJ2-1, with D uncertain. The sequence came from a human donor in good health. The CDR3 nucleotides are TGTGCCAGCAGCATTAGATCTGAGCAGTTCTTC. Translating it yields CASSIRSEQFF.